The clone carrying this T cell receptor (beta chain) was recorded many times. Its antigen remains unknown. CDR1 SGHRS and CDR2 YFSETQ come from the germline V gene. This CDR3 is 14 amino acids long. V was shortened by 1 base and J by 5 bases, with 10 bases between the two germline ends. The data derive from a study of identical twins. Study outcomes and limitations: The presence of invariant MAIT and iNKT cells could partly confound analyses of zero-insertion sequences.

MiXCR, run by TCRdb on the 5' RACE reads, gives a single entry per CDR3 protein. The profile shows roughly 690,000 distinct CDR3 sequences, roughly 6% of them singletons. This chain uses TRBV5-1 with TRBJ2-1; no definite D call. Sample: naive T cells sorted from blood. This sequence originates from a man between 18 and 35 years old in good health. The CDR3 spells CASSLRSANNEQFF. For the CDR3, the DNA is TGCGCCAGCAGCTTGCGGTCAGCGAACAATGAGCAGTTCTTC.